This T cell receptor (beta chain) appears in the sequencing data of a study of identical twins. Study-wide points: Out-of-frame alpha sequences common to twins exhibited a surplus of low generation probability.

This clonotype has a count of ten or more. Its antigen remains unidentified. Compared with germline, one end of the junction differs, possibly owing to a read error. Per the germline V gene, CDR1 is LGHDT and CDR2 is YNNKEL (reference sequence). This CDR3 has 16 amino acids. Each CDR3 protein gets one entry after TCRdb re-called the 5' RACE reads with MiXCR. This table has under 800,000 distinct CDR3 sequences, 20% to 25% appearing once. This sample was shared with a second study, whose subject was T cells expressing NK-cell markers.

This receptor was obtained from a woman between 18 and 30 years old in good health. The sequencing input was PBMCs. The genes are TRBV3-1 and TRBJ2-1; TRBD1 might be the D (5 bases). As DNA, the CDR3 is TGTGCCAGCGGCCACAGGAAAACGAGCTCCTACAATGAGCAGTTCTTC. Translating gives CASGHRKTSSYNEQFF.